The 25 T cell receptor beta chains below come from one sample, sequenced in a study of blood T cell repertoires in COVID-19 (TCRdb year 2020). Libraries were made using the immunoSEQ multiplex PCR assay. The table was pulled from immuneACCESS by TCRdb, which kept in-frame rearrangements only. Such tables lose some clones; where checked, under half of the loss comes from unresolved V genes, and the rest has no known cause. This sample has around 150,000 clones in its table, and roughly four fifths of those were observed once. The ten largest clones take up 5.5% to 7% of the sample. Material for sequencing was peripheral blood. Source of these receptors: a human donor in a cohort sampled during active COVID-19.

The chain employs TRBV14 and TRBJ1-4; D is unresolved. CDR1 SGHDN and CDR2 FVKESK come from the germline V gene. This CDR3 region has 15 residues. Trimming stripped 0 bases from V and 6 bases from J, with 11 bases between. The CDR3 nucleotides are TGTGCCAGCAGCCAAGACAGGCCCCGGTATGAAAAACTGTTTTTT. Its protein is CASSQDRPRYEKLFF.

The chain joins TRBV19 to TRBJ2-2; 10 bases are a match to TRBD2. This CDR3 has 17 amino acids. V dropped 8 bases and J dropped 4; count of bases not matched to a gene: 13. The germline gives CDR1 LNHDA, CDR2 SQIVND (reference sequence). The CDR3 sequence is CASQNKRGGFSTGELFF. DNA of the CDR3: TGTGCCAGTCAGAACAAGCGGGGGGGCTTTAGCACCGGGGAGCTGTTTTTT.

This clone has only a few counts. This chain uses TRBV2 with TRBJ2-7, with 7 positions matching TRBD2. Germline assignment: CDR1 SNHLY and CDR2 FYNNEI. This CDR3 is built from 14 residues. The V segment lost 2 bases and the J segment 5 bases; nucleotides outside the gene matches: 6. The DNA for the CDR3 is TGTGCCAGCAGTGAATTGGGGAGGGGCGACGAGCAGTACTTC. Its translation: CASSELGRGDEQYF.

The chain couples TRBV3-1 (or the pseudogene TRBV3-2) to TRBJ2-5, with a weak D call TRBD1 (5 bases). Germline lookup yields CDR1 LGHDT and CDR2 YNNKEL (reference sequence). The V gene lost 3 bases and the J gene lost 0 bases, with 20 bases spanning the gap. The CDR3 covers 18 residues. Here the CDR3 reads CASSHPAGCGQYQETQYF. The CDR3 DNA sequence: TGTGCCAGCAGCCACCCCGCAGGGTGTGGGCAATACCAAGAGACCCAGTACTTC.

The chain carries TRBV5-1 and TRBJ2-6; D is undetermined. With 1 base removed from V and 4 bases from J, the gap between germline ends came to 9 bases. CDR1 and CDR2 (germline): SGHRS, YFSETQ. This CDR3 spans 15 amino acids. The CDR3: CASSLRVGGANVLTF. Here the CDR3 DNA reads TGCGCCAGCAGCTTGCGGGTAGGAGGGGCCAACGTCCTGACTTTC.

The V and J genes are TRBV6-5 and TRBJ2-2, with no clear D. Germline-derived CDR1 and CDR2 are MNHEY and SVGAGI. Deletions cut 6 bases from V and 1 base from J, with 3 bases between. This CDR3 region has 12 residues. CDR3: CASRRNTGELFF. DNA of the CDR3: TGTGCCAGCAGGCGGAACACCGGGGAGCTGTTTTTT.

This chain uses TRBV7-3 with TRBJ1-1; unclear D gene. Trimming shortened V by 2 bases and J by 3 bases, and 10 bases separated the two germline ends. This CDR3 spans 14 amino acids. Germline-derived CDR1 and CDR2 are SGHTA and FQGTGA. The CDR3 here is CASSLGTEYTEAFF. The CDR3 nucleotides read TGTGCCAGCAGCTTAGGTACAGAGTACACTGAAGCTTTCTTT.

The genes are TRBV28 and TRBJ2-3; 9 positions agree with TRBD2. Germline loops: CDR1 MDHEN, CDR2 SYDVKM. Trimming took 6 bases from V and 10 from J; bases not matched to a gene: 17. The CDR3 is made up of 16 amino acids. CDR3 nucleotide sequence: TGTGCCAGCAGCCAATCGGGCGGGGGGGCCTTCTGGGCGCAGTATTTT. This translates into CASSQSGGGAFWAQYF.

The rearrangement links TRBV7-3 to TRBJ2-3, with a weak D call TRBD1 (6 bases). The V end was cut by 5 bases, the J end by 6 bases, with 12 bases between. There are 13 residues in the CDR3. Germline CDR1 SGHTA, CDR2 FQGTGA. The CDR3 region is CASSRSGVDTQYF. CDR3 DNA: TGTGCCAGCAGCCGATCAGGGGTGGATACGCAGTATTTT.

The chain links TRBV28 to TRBJ2-5; a weak D match, TRBD1 (6 bases). Trimming shortened V by 7 bases and J by 5 bases, and 20 bases separated the two germline ends. CDR3 length: 15 amino acids. Germline V gives CDR1 MDHEN, CDR2 SYDVKM. In nucleotides, the CDR3 is TGTGCCAGCATCAACCCCGGGACAAGCCCCGAGACCCAGTACTTC. Its protein product is CASINPGTSPETQYF.

The V gene is TRBV28, the J gene TRBJ1-2, with D possibly being TRBD1 (6 bases). The CDR3 is 13 amino acids. The V gene's germline CDR1 is MDHEN and CDR2 SYDVKM. V dropped 7 bases and J dropped 6 bases, with 15 bases sitting between them. The CDR3 DNA reads as TGTGCCAGCACACAACGGGACAAGGATGGCTACACCTTC. Its protein is CASTQRDKDGYTF.

V gene TRBV18 combines with J gene TRBJ1-2; D possibly corresponds to TRBD1 (5 bases). The CDR3 is 12 residues long. Trimming shortened V by 4 bases and J by 5 bases, and 8 bases separated the two germline ends. Germline CDR1 KGHSH, CDR2 LQKENI. The CDR3 DNA reads TGTGCCAGCTCACTACAGGAATATGGCTACACCTTC. Translated, it gives CASSLQEYGYTF.

V is TRBV6-5 and J is TRBJ2-7, with a weak D call TRBD2 (7 bases). V was shortened by 2 bases and J by 7 bases, with 12 bases between the two germline ends. CDR3 length: 13 amino acids. CDR1 and CDR2 (germline): MNHEY, SVGAGI. The CDR3 sequence is CASSYGGGWEQYF. The CDR3 DNA follows: TGTGCCAGCAGTTACGGGGGGGGCTGGGAGCAGTACTTC.

This chain uses TRBV5-6 with TRBJ1-1, with D possibly matching TRBD1 (6 bases). The CDR3 contains 14 residues. CDR1 and CDR2 (germline): SGHDT, YYEEEE. V was clipped by 1 base and J by 3 bases, with 10 bases between them. The DNA for the CDR3 is TGTGCCAGCAGCTTGTACAGGGCTGACACTGAAGCTTTCTTT. This encodes CASSLYRADTEAFF.

The V gene is TRBV9, the J gene TRBJ2-5; D may be TRBD2 (6 bases). Trimming removed 0 bases from V and 7 bases from J, with 13 bases in between. The CDR3 covers 14 residues. Germline V lookup: CDR1 SGDLS, CDR2 YYNGEE. The CDR3 spells CASSVGQTGGTQYF. The CDR3 DNA is TGTGCCAGCAGCGTAGGACAAACCGGGGGGACCCAGTACTTC.

This chain links TRBV7-2 with TRBJ1-2, with 7 bases matching TRBD1. This CDR3 is 14 amino acids long. Germline V gene sequence: CDR1 SGHTA, CDR2 FQGNSA. V was pared by 2 bases and J by 6 bases, with 6 bases of the junction left unmatched. The CDR3, as DNA: TGTGCCAGCAGCTTAAACAGGGGAGGACATGGCTACACCTTC. Translated: CASSLNRGGHGYTF.

There are a few counts of this clone. The CDR3 reads CASSQVAGGDTGELFF. Here the CDR3 DNA reads TGTGCCAGCAGCCAAGTTGCAGGGGGCGACACCGGGGAGCTGTTTTTT. The V call is TRBV4-2, the J call TRBJ2-2; 8 bases are a match to TRBD1. V was pared by 1 base and J by 3 bases, with 4 bases of the junction left unmatched. This CDR3 is 16 amino acids long. CDR1 and CDR2 from the germline V gene are LGHNA and YNFKEQ.

The DNA for the CDR3 is TGCAGCGTTGGCGAGGGATACACTCAGCCCCAGCATTTT. This encodes CSVGEGYTQPQHF. The V call is TRBV29-1, the J call TRBJ1-5; D is ambiguous. Trimming left V 4 bases short and J 6 bases short, with 13 bases between. The V gene's germline CDR1 is SQVTM and CDR2 ANQGSEA. This CDR3 contains 13 residues.

This sequence joins TRBV12-3 or TRBV12-4 and TRBJ1-1, with a tentative D call TRBD1 (5 bases). CDR3 length: 11 residues. V lost 6 bases and J 7 bases, leaving 9 bases between the germline ends. This CDR3 is CASSRQGEAFF. CDR3 coding DNA: TGTGCCAGCAGCCGCCAGGGTGAAGCTTTCTTT.

V and J are TRBV7-8 and TRBJ2-7, with 10 bases aligning to TRBD1. The CDR3 totals 14 residues. The J segment lost 5 bases and the V segment lost 5 bases, leaving 6 bases of the junction unmatched. Germline V gene sequence: CDR1 SGHVS, CDR2 FQNEAQ. CDR3 residues: CASSTKTGGDEQYF. The CDR3 DNA reads TGTGCCAGCAGCACAAAGACAGGGGGCGACGAGCAGTACTTC.

V and J are TRBV20-1 and TRBJ1-1; tentatively, D is TRBD1 (6 bases). Germline V gene data show CDR1 as DFQATT and CDR2 as SNEGSKA (reference sequence). The CDR3 spans 11 residues. V dropped 6 bases and J dropped 8 bases, with 13 bases sitting between them. DNA of the CDR3: TGCAGTGCGCTACCGGGACACGAAGCTTTCTTT. The encoded protein is CSALPGHEAFF.

The V gene is TRBV11-3, the J gene TRBJ2-7; 10 bases are shared with TRBD2. From germline, CDR1 is SGHNT and CDR2 YENEEA. The CDR3 is 17 residues long. Trimming removed 0 bases from V and 4 bases from J; junction bases left unmatched: 9. As DNA, the CDR3 is TGTGCCAGCAGCTTAGAAGCTAGCGGGGGAGCCACATACGAGCAGTACTTC. Translation gives CASSLEASGGATYEQYF.

The gene calls are TRBV6-1 and TRBJ2-3; D perhaps matches TRBD2 (5 bases). The CDR3 loop spans 14 amino acids. V lost 1 base to trimming and J lost 5 bases, with 10 bases between them. Germline V CDR1 and CDR2: MNHNS, SASEGT. The CDR3 DNA is TGTGCCAGCAGTGAAGTATTTGGAGGAGATACGCAGTATTTT. It is translated as CASSEVFGGDTQYF.

V usage is TRBV18 and J usage is TRBJ2-1, with TRBD2 identical over 8 bases. Per the germline V gene, CDR1 is KGHSH and CDR2 is LQKENI. The ends lost 2 bases at V and 6 bases at J; junction bases unmatched: 18. The CDR3 is 19 residues long. For the CDR3, the DNA is TGTGCCAGCTCACCAGGATGGGGACTAGACCGCACTACGGGCAATGAGCAGTTCTTC. Protein product: CASSPGWGLDRTTGNEQFF.

The chain uses TRBV3-1 (or the pseudogene TRBV3-2) and TRBJ2-7; a weak D match, TRBD2 (6 bases). V lost 2 bases to trimming and J lost 6 bases, with 11 bases between them. Germline V gene lookup returns CDR1 LGHDT and CDR2 YNNKEL (reference sequence). The CDR3 length is 13 residues. CDR3: CASSQYAGTEQYF. The CDR3 nucleotides read TGTGCCAGCAGCCAATATGCGGGAACCGAGCAGTACTTC.